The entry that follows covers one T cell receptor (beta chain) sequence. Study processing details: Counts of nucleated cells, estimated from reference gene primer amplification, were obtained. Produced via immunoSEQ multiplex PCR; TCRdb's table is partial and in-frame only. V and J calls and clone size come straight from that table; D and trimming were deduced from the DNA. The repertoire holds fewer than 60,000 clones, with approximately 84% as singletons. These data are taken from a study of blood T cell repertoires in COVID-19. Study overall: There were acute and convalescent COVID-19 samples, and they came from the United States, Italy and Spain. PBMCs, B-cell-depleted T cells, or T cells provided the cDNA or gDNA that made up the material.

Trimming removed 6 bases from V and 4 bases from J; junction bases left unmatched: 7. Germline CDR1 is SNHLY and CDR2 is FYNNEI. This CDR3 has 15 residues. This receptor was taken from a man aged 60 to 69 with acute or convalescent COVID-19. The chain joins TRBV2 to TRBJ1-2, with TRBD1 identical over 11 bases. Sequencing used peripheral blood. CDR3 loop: CASRAGTGGLYGYTF. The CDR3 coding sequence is TGTGCCAGCAGAGCCGGGACAGGGGGTCTCTATGGCTACACCTTC.